The 8 T cell receptor beta chains given below trace back to one sample, sequenced in a study of cytomegalovirus exposure and HLA in healthy donors. It was with 60 Vbeta and 13 Jbeta primers that the PCR ran. Only in-frame clones appear in the TCRdb table, and some are missing; sequencing was by immunoSEQ multiplex PCR. The sample has roughly 200,000 clones, 70% to 80% seen once. Material: PBMCs. These TCRs come from a young woman in good health and CMV-seronegative.

Notes on this clone: Sequence at one end of the junction differs from germline and may be a read error. This sample also contains other DNA sequences that code for the same CDR3. The chain has TRBV4-1 and TRBJ1-1; TRBD1 matches at 9 bases. The CDR3 spans 15 residues. Germline assignment: CDR1 MGHRA and CDR2 YSYEKL. CDR3 DNA: TGCGCCAGCAGCCATCCGGGACAGGGTATCGCTGAGGCTTTCTTT. This encodes CASSHPGQGIAEAFF.

The chain carries TRBV29-1 and TRBJ2-2; D possibly corresponds to TRBD2 (6 bases). CDR1 is SQVTM and CDR2 is ANQGSEA in the germline V gene. V gave up 7 bases and J gave up 7 bases, with 10 bases separating them. The CDR3 is made up of 11 amino acids. The chain's CDR3 is CSAGLFGELFF. Here the CDR3 DNA reads TGCAGCGCCGGACTATTCGGGGAGCTGTTTTTT.

This rearrangement joins TRBV5-1 to TRBJ1-2, with no clear D. The germline V gene encodes CDR1 SGHRS and CDR2 YFSETQ. Trimming shortened V by 0 bases and J by 3 bases, and 12 bases separated the two germline ends. This CDR3 has 15 amino acids. The CDR3 DNA follows: TGCGCCAGCAGCTTGGTTGCCCCGGAGGACTATGGCTACACCTTC. Encoded protein: CASSLVAPEDYGYTF.

The chain carries TRBV5-1 and TRBJ1-1; 7 bases align to TRBD1. This CDR3 has 13 amino acids. Per germline, CDR1 SGHRS and CDR2 YFSETQ. V trimming: 2 bases; J trimming: 5 bases; junction bases outside the gene matches: 3. The DNA for the CDR3 is TGCGCCAGCAGCTTAACAGGGGAGACTGAAGCTTTCTTT. Translating gives CASSLTGETEAFF.

The chain has TRBV5-8 and TRBJ1-5; D not resolved. Per germline, CDR1 SGHTS and CDR2 YDEGEE. The CDR3 contains 15 residues. Trimming took 1 base from V and 4 from J, leaving 12 bases between them. The CDR3 DNA is TGTGCCAGCAGCTTGTTCGGGAGACGAAATCAGCCCCAGCATTTT. Its protein is CASSLFGRRNQPQHF.

The chain combines TRBV9 with TRBJ1-2; D may be TRBD1 (6 bases). Germline lookup yields CDR1 SGDLS and CDR2 YYNGEE. V dropped 6 bases and J dropped 0 bases, with 18 bases sitting between them. The CDR3 consists of 16 residues. The CDR3: CASTPKQGPTNYGYTF. In DNA, the CDR3 is TGTGCCAGCACCCCCAAACAGGGACCAACTAACTATGGCTACACCTTC.

Note on this clone: The junction does not match germline at one end; this may be a read error. The chain recombines TRBV5-1 with TRBJ2-7; weak D call: TRBD2 (5 bases). This CDR3 has 15 amino acids. Germline V gene data show CDR1 as SGHRS and CDR2 as YFSETQ. The CDR3 DNA follows: TGCGCCAGCAGCTTAAGCGGACGGACCGGGTACGGGCAGTACTTC. Protein product: CASSLSGRTGYGQYF.

The chain has TRBV18 and TRBJ2-7; D call uncertain. The V end was cut by 3 bases, the J end by 0 bases, with 6 bases between. Germline CDR1 reads KGHSH; CDR2 reads LQKENI. There are 13 residues in the CDR3. CDR3 sequence: CASSPSSSYEQYF. DNA of the CDR3: TGTGCCAGCTCACCTAGCAGCTCCTACGAGCAGTACTTC.